These T cell receptor beta chains were read from a single sample in a study of blood T cell repertoires in COVID-19. Sequencing used immunoSEQ multiplex PCR; TCRdb keeps in-frame clones, though not all of them. The table shows over 250,000 clones, with 88% occurring only once. The material sequenced was peripheral blood. Receptor source: a woman aged 40 to 50 who had recovered from COVID-19. Each CDR3 is given with its conserved first and last residue. The D gene is left open where the match is weak. Not all rows give a size; the values are once, few, many and, for expanded clones, a class.

v_call	clone_size	cdr3_length	j_call	d_call	cdr3_aa	cdr3_nt
TRBV19	NA	14	TRBJ2-7	NA	CASRTQGSGGEQYF	TGTGCCAGTAGAACACAGGGGTCGGGGGGGGAGCAGTACTTC
TRBV19	NA	12	TRBJ2-7	TRBD1	CASRDRAEEQYF	TGTGCCAGTAGGGACAGGGCGGAGGAGCAGTACTTC
TRBV7-2	NA	15	TRBJ2-3	NA	CASSSAGLHTDTQYF	TGTGCCAGCAGCTCCGCGGGGCTCCACACAGATACGCAGTATTTT
TRBV19	NA	13	TRBJ2-3	NA	CASSMPGADTQYF	TGTGCCAGTAGTATGCCCGGGGCAGATACGCAGTATTTT
TRBV5-4	NA	16	TRBJ2-7	TRBD2	CASSGGTSGPGNEQYF	TGTGCCAGCAGCGGCGGGACTAGCGGGCCGGGGAACGAGCAGTACTTC
TRBV15	NA	12	TRBJ1-1	NA	CATSRAEGEAFF	TGTGCCACCAGCAGAGCGGAGGGTGAAGCTTTCTTT
TRBV27	NA	19	TRBJ2-5	TRBD2	CASSELPGLAGGPQETQYF	TGTGCCAGCAGTGAACTCCCGGGACTAGCGGGAGGGCCCCAAGAGACCCAGTACTTC
TRBV4-1	NA	16	TRBJ1-2	TRBD1	CASSQRTGGRGYGYTF	TGCGCCAGCAGCCAAAGGACAGGGGGAAGGGGCTATGGCTACACCTTC
TRBV6-2/TRBV6-3	NA	16	TRBJ2-1	TRBD2	CASSYPTRDYHNEQFF	TGTGCCAGCAGTTACCCGACCAGGGACTACCACAATGAGCAGTTCTTC
TRBV2	NA	15	TRBJ1-2	NA	CASSERSSGNYGYTF	TGTGCCAGCAGTGAACGGTCGAGCGGGAACTATGGCTACACCTTC
TRBV28	NA	14	TRBJ1-1	NA	CASSFRAGQGGAFF	TGTGCCAGCAGTTTTAGGGCAGGGCAGGGTGGAGCTTTCTTT
TRBV7-7	once	17	TRBJ2-2	TRBD2	CASSPGLAGGRVGELFF	TGTGCTAGCAGCCCCGGACTAGCGGGAGGGCGCGTCGGGGAGCTGTTTTTT
TRBV28	NA	14	TRBJ1-2	TRBD1	CASSFWGQGEGYTF	TGTGCCAGCAGTTTTTGGGGACAGGGTGAAGGCTACACCTTC
TRBV12-5	NA	17	TRBJ2-1	NA	CASGPSAGPYSYNEQFF	TGTGCTAGTGGTCCCTCCGCAGGGCCCTACTCCTACAATGAGCAGTTCTTC
TRBV19	NA	15	TRBJ1-2	NA	CASIGAGAGGYGYTF	TGTGCCAGTATAGGGGCAGGGGCAGGTGGATATGGCTACACCTTC
TRBV5-6	NA	14	TRBJ1-2	TRBD1	CASSLRDRRYGYTF	TGTGCCAGCAGCCTCCGGGACAGACGCTATGGCTACACCTTC
TRBV28	NA	11	TRBJ2-1	NA	CVVRSYNEQFF	TGTGTTGTGCGCTCCTACAATGAGCAGTTCTTC
TRBV14	NA	12	TRBJ1-1	TRBD1	CASGRGPTEAFF	TGTGCCAGCGGAAGGGGGCCCACTGAAGCTTTCTTT
TRBV12-3/TRBV12-4	NA	12	TRBJ2-7	NA	CASSFRTYEQYF	TGTGCCAGCAGTTTTCGGACTTACGAGCAGTACTTC
TRBV12-3/TRBV12-4	NA	13	TRBJ2-2	NA	CASGGWDTGELFF	TGTGCCAGCGGGGGGTGGGACACCGGGGAGCTGTTTTTT
TRBV5-1	NA	12	TRBJ2-2	NA	CASTRDTGELFF	TGCGCCAGCACCAGGGACACCGGGGAGCTGTTTTTT
TRBV12-3/TRBV12-4	NA	12	TRBJ2-1	NA	CASSSTYNEQFF	TGTGCCAGCAGTTCAACTTACAATGAGCAGTTCTTC
TRBV3-1/TRBV3-2	NA	13	TRBJ2-7	NA	CASSRGETYEQYF	TGTGCCAGCAGCCGGGGGGAAACCTACGAGCAGTACTTC
TRBV5-5	NA	14	TRBJ1-2	NA	CASSPRQTRYGYTF	TGTGCCAGCAGCCCGAGACAGACCCGATATGGCTACACCTTC
TRBV27	NA	15	TRBJ1-2	NA	CASSLSPGTYYGYTF	TGTGCCAGCAGTTTATCCCCCGGGACATACTATGGCTACACCTTC
TRBV24-1	NA	16	TRBJ2-1	TRBD2	CATSGQLAGGRNEQFF	TGTGCCACCAGTGGGCAACTAGCGGGAGGACGCAATGAGCAGTTCTTC
TRBV7-9	NA	14	TRBJ2-2	TRBD2	CASRGTSGTGELFF	TGTGCCAGCAGGGGGACTAGCGGCACCGGGGAGCTGTTTTTT
TRBV11-3	few	14	TRBJ1-2	TRBD1	CASSTRQGVYGYTF	TGTGCCAGCAGCACCCGACAGGGGGTTTATGGCTACACCTTC
TRBV24-1	NA	16	TRBJ2-5	TRBD2	CATSRGGLADQETQYF	TGTGCCACCAGCCGTGGGGGACTAGCGGACCAAGAGACCCAGTACTTC
TRBV5-1	NA	17	TRBJ2-6	NA	CASSLRTARSGANVLTF	TGCGCCAGCAGCTTGCGGACAGCCCGCTCTGGGGCCAACGTCCTGACTTTC
TRBV28	NA	16	TRBJ1-6	TRBD1	CASRGQGSSYNSPLHF	TGTGCCAGCAGGGGACAGGGGAGCTCCTATAATTCACCCCTCCACTTT
TRBV14	NA	18	TRBJ2-2	TRBD2	CASRPGTSGRLNTGELFF	TGTGCCAGCAGACCAGGGACTAGCGGGAGGCTCAACACCGGGGAGCTGTTTTTT